This T cell receptor beta chain is drawn from a study of blood T cell repertoires in COVID-19. Clones were read by immunoSEQ multiplex PCR, and TCRdb kept only the in-frame ones, dropping some. The sample holds under 250,000 clones; over 75% are singletons and the top ten take around 1.8%. This CDR3 is built from 13 residues. Looked up from germline, CDR1 is SGHDT and CDR2 is YYEEEE. The V end was cut by 0 bases, the J end by 7 bases, with 10 bases between. The source is a man aged 40-55 years who had recovered from COVID-19. The sample comprised PBMCs or T cells enriched from blood (not recorded which). The rearrangement links TRBV5-6 to TRBJ1-2; maybe TRBD1 (6 bases). The CDR3 region is CASSLDRVVGYTF. Written as DNA, the CDR3 is TGTGCCAGCAGCTTGGACAGGGTTGTTGGCTACACCTTC.